This TCR beta chain was identified during a study of cytomegalovirus exposure and HLA in healthy donors. The wider study: Earlier work reported some 110 million unique TCR beta sequences from about 170 million T cells.

As concerns this clone: Its antigen is as yet unknown.

Findings and caveats of the study: There were 160 or so TCR beta chains listed as cytomegalovirus-associated. Looking again later, the authors saw that most CMV-associated TCR beta chains seemed HLA-restricted.

Researchers ran the PCR with 60 Vbeta and 13 Jbeta primers. Clones were read by immunoSEQ multiplex PCR, and TCRdb kept only the in-frame ones, dropping some. The data contain 100,000 or so clones, roughly 72% of them singletons. The CDR3 consists of 14 residues. CDR1 and CDR2 (germline): SGDLS, YYNGEE. Trimming left V 6 bases short and J 2 bases short, with 14 bases between. This clonotype was sampled from a man aged 25-45 years in good health and CMV-seropositive. Sequencing used PBMCs. The rearrangement uses TRBV9 and TRBJ1-2, with D possibly being TRBD1 (6 bases). Here the CDR3 reads CASTGSQGNYGYTF. CDR3 coding DNA: TGTGCCAGCACCGGATCCCAGGGGAACTATGGCTACACCTTC.